The clone carrying this TCR beta chain appeared many times. Its cognate antigen is unknown. The data stem from a study of T-cell memory formation after mild COVID-19. The V and J ends lost 0 bases and 7 bases respectively, with 6 bases between them. CDR1 and CDR2 from the germline V gene are GTSNPN and SVGIG (reference sequence). The CDR3 contains 12 residues. Study-wide points: Pre-infection memory showed some responding clones, and this suggested that cross-reactive memory joined.

5'RACE primed from the constant segment yielded TCR alpha and TCR beta cDNA libraries bearing sample barcodes and UMIs. A single record per CDR3 protein comes from TCRdb applying MiXCR to the 5' RACE reads. The repertoire includes approximately 28,000 distinct CDR3 sequences, around 12% of them detected once, and roughly 15% sits in the top ten. Sequenced input: PBMCs or a T cell subset sorted from them (not recorded which). V usage is TRBV30 and J usage is TRBJ2-2; no clear D. The sequence came from an adult woman who had mild COVID-19 (a few samples of this study predate the infection). Cell type and time point are not known. CDR3 nucleotides: TGTGCCTGGAGTGTACGTAACGGGGAGCTGTTTTTT. Protein sequence: CAWSVRNGELFF.